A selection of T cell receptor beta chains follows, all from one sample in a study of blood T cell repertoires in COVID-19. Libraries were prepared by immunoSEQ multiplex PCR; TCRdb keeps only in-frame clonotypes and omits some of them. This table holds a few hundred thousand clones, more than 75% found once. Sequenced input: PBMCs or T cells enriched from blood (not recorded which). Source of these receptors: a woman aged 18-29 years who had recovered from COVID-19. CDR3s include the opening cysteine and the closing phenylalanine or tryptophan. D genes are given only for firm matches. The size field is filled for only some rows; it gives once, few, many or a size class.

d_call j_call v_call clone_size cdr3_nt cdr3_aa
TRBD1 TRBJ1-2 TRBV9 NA TGTGCCAGCAGCGGGCCAAGGACAGGGGATTATTGGTCCACCTTC CASSGPRTGDYWSTF
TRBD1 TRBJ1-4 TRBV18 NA TGTGCCAGCTCACCACAGGGGGCGGAAGAAAAACTGTTTTTT CASSPQGAEEKLFF
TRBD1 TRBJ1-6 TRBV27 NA TGTGCCAGCAGTTTTATCCCCCCGGGACAGGTCGTTTTTTCACCCCTCCACTTT CASSFIPPGQVVFSPLHF
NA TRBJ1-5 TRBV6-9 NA TGTGCCAGCAGTTACGGTCTGGCGGATCAGCCCCAGCATTTT CASSYGLADQPQHF
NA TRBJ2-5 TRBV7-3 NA TGTGCCAGCAGCTTAGGGGGGGCCCCTCTAGAGACCCAGTACTTC CASSLGGAPLETQYF
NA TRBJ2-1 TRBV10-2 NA TGCGCCAGCAGTCTATTTCGAGGAAATGAGCAGTTCTTC CASSLFRGNEQFF
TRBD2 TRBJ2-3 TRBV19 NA TGTGCCAGTAGTAGAGAGCGGGGGGCATCCGGTTATACGCAGTATTTT CASSRERGASGYTQYF
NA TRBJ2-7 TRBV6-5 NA TGTGCCAGCAGGCCCGAACAGGGTTCCTACGAGCAGTACTTC CASRPEQGSYEQYF
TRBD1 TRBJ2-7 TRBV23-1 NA TGCGCCAGCAGTCAATCCGCGTCCGGGACAGGGGTCTACGAGCAGTACTTC CASSQSASGTGVYEQYF
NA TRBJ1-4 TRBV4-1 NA TGCGCCAGCAGCCAATGGGCCCCCACTAATGAAAAACTGTTTTTT CASSQWAPTNEKLFF
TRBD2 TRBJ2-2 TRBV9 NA TGTGCCAGCAGCGTGATGGCGGGGGACACCGGGGAGCTGTTTTTT CASSVMAGDTGELFF
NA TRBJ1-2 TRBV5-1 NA TGCGCCAGCAGCTTGTTTGACGGGTCCTATGGCTACACCTTC CASSLFDGSYGYTF
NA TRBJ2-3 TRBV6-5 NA TGTGCCAGCAGAAAGACTAGCACAGATACGCAGTATTTT CASRKTSTDTQYF
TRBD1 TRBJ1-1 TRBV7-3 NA TGTGCCAGCAGCGACAGGGGGGGTAGCACTGAAGCTTTCTTT CASSDRGGSTEAFF
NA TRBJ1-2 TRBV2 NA TGTGCCAGCGGGGGGGGCGAAAACTATGGCTACACCTTC CASGGGENYGYTF
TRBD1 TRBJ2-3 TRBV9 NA TGTGCCAGCAGCGTAGGTCTTGGGACAGGCACAGATACGCAGTATTTT CASSVGLGTGTDTQYF
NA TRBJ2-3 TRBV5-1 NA TGCGCCAGCAGCTTGGCAATACCGACAGGACCCAGGGCAGATACGCAGTATTTT CASSLAIPTGPRADTQYF
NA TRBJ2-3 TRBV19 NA TGTGCCAGTAGTATGCCTCTCAGCGGCGATGATACGCAGTATTTT CASSMPLSGDDTQYF
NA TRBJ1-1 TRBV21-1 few TGTGCCAGCAGCAGTTTAGACAGGCCCATGAACACTGAAGCTTTCTTT CASSSLDRPMNTEAFF
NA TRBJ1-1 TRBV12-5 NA TGTGCTAGTGGTTTGACCCTAGAGACGGTGGCTTTCTTT CASGLTLETVAFF
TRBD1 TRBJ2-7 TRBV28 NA TGTGCCAGCAGTTTGGCCGACAGGGGGGCCTACGAGCAGTACTTC CASSLADRGAYEQYF
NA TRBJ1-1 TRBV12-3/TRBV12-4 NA TGTGCCAGCAGTTTAGCAGCCACTGAAGCTTTCTTT CASSLAATEAFF
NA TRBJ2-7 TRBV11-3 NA TGTGCCAGCAGCTTCTCGCCAGACTACGAGCAGTACTTC CASSFSPDYEQYF
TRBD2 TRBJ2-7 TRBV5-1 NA TGCGCCAGCAGCAGTCCCGGGACTAGCGGGGGGGCGCCCTACGAGCAGTACTTC CASSSPGTSGGAPYEQYF
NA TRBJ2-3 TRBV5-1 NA TGCGCCAGCAGCTCAGGGCCGGGGGACCCCCAAGAGGATACGCAGTATTTT CASSSGPGDPQEDTQYF
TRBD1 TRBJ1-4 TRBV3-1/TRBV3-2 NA TGTGCCAGCAGCCAAGGGGACAGCGCTGAAAAACTGTTTTTT CASSQGDSAEKLFF
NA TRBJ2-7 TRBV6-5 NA TGTGCCAGCAGTTACTCGAAATGGGGCTCTTTCAACGAGCAGTACTTC CASSYSKWGSFNEQYF
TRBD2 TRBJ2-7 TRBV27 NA TGTGCCAGCAGTTTATCTTCGGGACTACCCTACGAGCAGTACTTC CASSLSSGLPYEQYF
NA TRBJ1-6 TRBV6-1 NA TGTGCCAGCAGTGAAAGCGGGAGGTCGACCTATAATTCACCCCTCCACTTT CASSESGRSTYNSPLHF
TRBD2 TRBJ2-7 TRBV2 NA TGTGCCAGCAGTGGCCAGCGGGGGCGAGCCTACGAGCAGTACTTC CASSGQRGRAYEQYF
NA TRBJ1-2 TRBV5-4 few TGTGCCAGCAGCCCCGTTCGCGGTAACTATGGCTACACCTTC CASSPVRGNYGYTF
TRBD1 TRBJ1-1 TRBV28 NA TGTGCCAGCAGTTTACAAACCGGGACAGGGGGCAGAAAAGCTTTCTTT CASSLQTGTGGRKAFF
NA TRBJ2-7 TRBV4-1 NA TGCGCCAGCAGCCAAGATAACTACTCCTACGAGCAGTACTTC CASSQDNYSYEQYF
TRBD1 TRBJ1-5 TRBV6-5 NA TGTGCCAGCAGTTCCCTCAGGGGGGCGAATCAGCCCCAGCATTTT CASSSLRGANQPQHF
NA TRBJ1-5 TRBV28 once TGTGCCAGCAGTTTATTAGACAGGCTCGATCAGCCCCAGCATTTT CASSLLDRLDQPQHF
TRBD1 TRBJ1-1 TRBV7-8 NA TGTGCCAGCAGAGAGAGGGGGCCCATGAACACTGAAGCTTTCTTT CASRERGPMNTEAFF
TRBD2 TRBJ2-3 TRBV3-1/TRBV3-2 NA TGTGCCAGCAGCCAACTTTACAGCGGGGGGAGCACAGATACGCAGTATTTT CASSQLYSGGSTDTQYF
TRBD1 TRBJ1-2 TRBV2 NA TGTGCCAGCAGTGCTGGGACAGCCCCTAACTATGGCTACACCTTC CASSAGTAPNYGYTF
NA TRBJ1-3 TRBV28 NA TGTGCCAGCAGTCTGGGAAACACCATATATTTT CASSLGNTIYF
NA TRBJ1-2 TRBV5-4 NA TGTGCCAGCAGCTTGGCCACAGTCTCAAACTATGGCTACACCTTC CASSLATVSNYGYTF
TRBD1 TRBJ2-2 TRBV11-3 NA TGTGCCAGCAGCTTCAGGGACAGGCGGGGCACCGGGGAGCTGTTTTTT CASSFRDRRGTGELFF
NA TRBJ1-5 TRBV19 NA TGTGCCAGTAGTATGTGGGGGCAGAATCAGCCCCAGCATTTT CASSMWGQNQPQHF
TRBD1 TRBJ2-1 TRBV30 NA TGTGCCTGCGAGACAGGGATAAACTACAATGAGCAGTTCTTC CACETGINYNEQFF
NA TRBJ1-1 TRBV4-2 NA TGTGCCAGCAGTTCAGTCCCGAACACTGAAGCTTTCTTT CASSSVPNTEAFF
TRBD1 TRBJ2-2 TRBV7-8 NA TGTGCCAGCAGCTTAAGACAGGGGAACGGGGAGCTGTTTTTT CASSLRQGNGELFF
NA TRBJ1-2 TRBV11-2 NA TGTGCCAGCAGCTTTAGAGGGCAGGGGCGCGCCTCTAACTATGGCTACACCTTC CASSFRGQGRASNYGYTF
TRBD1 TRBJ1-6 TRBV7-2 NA TGTGCCAGCAGCTTACTTGGACAGGGCGATTCACCCCTCCACTTT CASSLLGQGDSPLHF
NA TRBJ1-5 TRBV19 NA TGTGCCAGTAGGAGGGAAGCCGGGAGGAATAGCAATCAGCCCCAGCATTTT CASRREAGRNSNQPQHF
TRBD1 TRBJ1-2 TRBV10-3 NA TGTGCCATCAGTGTCGACAGGGAACGCTACACCTTC CAISVDRERYTF
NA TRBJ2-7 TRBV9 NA TGTGCCAGCAGCACGAGACAGATCGACGAGCAGTACTTC CASSTRQIDEQYF
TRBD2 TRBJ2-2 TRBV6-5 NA TGTGCCAGCAAGCCTAGCGGGGTTAAGGGGCTGTTTTTT CASKPSGVKGLFF
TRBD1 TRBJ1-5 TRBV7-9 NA TGTGCCAGCAGCCAGTCCGGGACAGGGATCAATCAGCCCCAGCATTTT CASSQSGTGINQPQHF
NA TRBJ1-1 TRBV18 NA TGTGCCAGCTCACCTGAGTTGAACACTGAAGCTTTCTTT CASSPELNTEAFF